This T cell receptor beta chain was captured by sequencing in a study of PD-L1 blockade in urothelial cancer. Across the whole study: Male sex and bladder-origin urothelial cancer were recorded for about 85% of the roughly 30 patients. A median of about 140,000 T cells was found in the blood samples.

Data came from immunoSEQ multiplex PCR; TCRdb stores just in-frame clones and leaves some out. There are fewer than 50,000 clones in the sample; 70% to 90% occur only once, and 7.5% to 8.5% lies in the top ten. The material sequenced was PBMCs, taken around atezolizumab (anti-PD-L1) treatment. The clonotype comes from a man aged 60 to 69 with urothelial cancer.

Here the CDR3 reads CASTWSRGVSGNTIYF. CDR3 bases: TGTGCCAGCACCTGGTCAAGGGGCGTCTCTGGAAACACCATATATTTT. V is TRBV5-5 and J is TRBJ1-3, with a tentative D call TRBD1 (5 bases). The CDR3 totals 16 residues. V lost 6 bases and J lost 0, with 16 bases in between. CDR1 SGHKS and CDR2 YYEKEE come from the germline V gene (reference sequence). The variable domain in full, completed from reference TRBV5-5 and TRBJ1-3, reads DAGVTQSPTHLIKTRGQQVTLRCSPISGHKSVSWYQQVLGQGPQFIFQYYEKEERGRGNFPDRFSARQFPNYSSELNVNALLLGDSALYLCASTWSRGVSGNTIYFGEGSWLTVV.